The 21 T cell receptor beta chains given below trace back to one sample, sequenced in a study of blood T cells in healthy people across ages. Primed by a sample-barcoded 5' primer and a J-beta primer mix, a second PCR proceeded for roughly 6 to 12 cycles. Via MiXCR, TCRdb re-called the 5' RACE reads, giving one row per CDR3 protein. The sample has 1.5 million to 2 million distinct CDR3 sequences, 28% seen once. The sample was blood. The receptors originated from a woman in her twenties or thirties in good health.

This chain joins TRBV7-2 and TRBJ2-7, with 7 bases identical to TRBD1. The J call is uncertain, as TRBJ2-5 better fits the DNA end. There are 15 residues in the CDR3. CDR1 and CDR2 (germline): SGHTA, FQGNSA. The CDR3 nucleotides read TGTGCCAGCAGCTTAGGCGCTCGACAGGGCGAGACCCAGTACTTC. Translating it yields CASSLGARQGETQYF.

The chain is built from TRBV2 and TRBJ2-5; D is uncertain. V was cut by 0 bases and J by 4 bases, with 9 bases left in between. This CDR3 region has 14 residues. The germline V gene has CDR1 SNHLY and CDR2 FYNNEI. The CDR3 DNA is TGTGCCAGCAGTGAAGCAGGCGTAGGAGAGACCCAGTACTTC. Its protein is CASSEAGVGETQYF.

The sample holds many counts of this clonotype. The chain recombines TRBV12-3 or TRBV12-4 with TRBJ2-5; 13 bases agree with TRBD2. The CDR3 spans 16 residues. J gave up 1 base and V 6 bases, and 5 bases lay outside the gene matches. In nucleotides, the CDR3 is TGTGCCAGCAGCCCCACTAGCGGGAGGGTCCAAGAGACCCAGTACTTC. Translation: CASSPTSGRVQETQYF.

This clonotype was detected only a few times. The chain uses TRBV7-2 and TRBJ2-7, with D possibly TRBD1 on 6 matching bases. CDR3 length: 15 residues. Germline CDR1 is SGHTA and CDR2 is FQGNSA. The germline V and J ends were trimmed by 4 bases and 3 bases, with 16 bases remaining between them. CDR3 coding DNA: TGTACCAGCAGCTCGCGGACTCAGGGGCTCTACGAGCAGTACTTC. Its translation: CTSSSRTQGLYEQYF.

A few counts support this clonotype. The chain combines TRBV19 with TRBJ2-5, with TRBD2 matching over 8 bases. Trimming took 7 bases from V and 2 from J; bases not matched to a gene: 6. CDR1 is LNHDA, CDR2 SQIVND, per germline (reference sequence). The CDR3 sequence is 14 residues long. CDR3 loop: CASKQLADQETQYF. The CDR3 DNA reads TGTGCCAGTAAACAACTAGCGGATCAAGAGACCCAGTACTTC.

CDR3 DNA sequence: TGTGCCAGCAGTTATCCGGACAGGGTAGGCGGGCAGTACTTC. Its translation is CASSYPDRVGGQYF. The chain has TRBV12-3 or TRBV12-4 and TRBJ2-7; 8 bases match TRBD1. This CDR3 spans 14 amino acids. Trimming at V came to 4 bases and at J to 9 bases, leaving 11 bases not matched to a gene.

The chain recombines TRBV4-1 with TRBJ2-3; D perhaps matches TRBD1 (6 bases). Germline V gene sequence: CDR1 MGHRA, CDR2 YSYEKL. CDR3 size: 19 residues. Trimming left V 1 base short and J 5 bases short, with 25 bases between. In DNA, the CDR3 is TGCGCCAGCAGCCAAGTGGCTTTCCAGCGGCAGGGGTGGGGAGATACGCAGTATTTT. Translating gives CASSQVAFQRQGWGDTQYF.

About this clonotype itself: A much larger clone lies a single base off, so this may be a read error. The chain links TRBV7-2 to TRBJ1-2; D is uncertain. Germline CDR1 SGHTA, CDR2 FQGNSA. The CDR3 is 12 residues long. The DNA of the CDR3 is TGTGCCAACAGCTTAGGGCCCTATGGCTACACCTTC. This gives the protein CANSLGPYGYTF.

On this clonotype: A read error may explain this, as a much larger clone is one base away. V usage is TRBV6-5 and J usage is TRBJ2-1; TRBD1 agrees at 10 bases. Matching the DNA end better, TRBJ2-7 makes the J call doubtful. Germline CDR1 is MNHEY and CDR2 is SVGAGI. The CDR3 spans 13 residues. Here the CDR3 reads CASSPGQGIEQYF. CDR3 bases: TGTGCCAGCAGCCCGGGACAGGGGATCGAGCAGTACTTC.

This chain links TRBV6-5 with TRBJ2-1; perhaps TRBD2 as D (5 bases). CDR3 length: 15 residues. The V gene's germline CDR1 is MNHEY and CDR2 SVGAGI. V was shortened by 4 bases and J by 7 bases, with 17 bases between the two germline ends. CDR3 DNA sequence: TGTGCCAGCAGTTCACTTACGACCCGAGGGAATGAGCAGTTCTTC. Protein sequence: CASSSLTTRGNEQFF.

In this sample, this clonotype turned up a few times. The chain uses TRBV6-1 and TRBJ2-3; D is undetermined. The V gene's germline CDR1 is MNHNS and CDR2 SASEGT. V was trimmed by 4 bases and J by 0 bases, leaving 8 bases between them. The CDR3 consists of 14 residues. Written as DNA, the CDR3 is TGTGCCAGCAGTGGCCTTGGGAGCACAGATACGCAGTATTTT. It yields the protein CASSGLGSTDTQYF.

The sample holds many counts of this clonotype. V and J are TRBV12-3 or TRBV12-4 and TRBJ2-5; TRBD2 matches at 7 bases. V shed 6 bases, J shed 2 bases, and the junction held 3 bases outside the gene matches. This CDR3 is 13 amino acids long. The CDR3 region is CASRGGFQETQYF. CDR3 bases: TGTGCCAGCAGGGGGGGGTTTCAAGAGACCCAGTACTTC.

Details on this clonotype: A read error may explain this, as a much larger clone is one base away. CDR3 region: CASSSAQETQFF. DNA for the CDR3: TGTGCCAGCAGCTCCGCTCAAGAGACCCAGTTCTTC. The chain is built from TRBV6-2 or TRBV6-3 and TRBJ2-1; no clear D. The V gene lost 6 bases and the J gene lost 13 bases, with 16 bases spanning the gap. This CDR3 contains 12 residues. The germline gives CDR1 MNHEY, CDR2 SVGEGT.

The CDR3 region has the DNA TGTGCCAGCAGCTCTTACTCAACAGGGAATGAGCAGTTCTTC. It encodes CASSSYSTGNEQFF. This sequence joins TRBV7-2 and TRBJ2-1; possibly TRBD1 for D (6 bases). V was shortened by 4 bases and J by 7 bases, with 14 bases between the two germline ends. Germline loops: CDR1 SGHTA, CDR2 FQGNSA. CDR3 length: 14 residues. The full variable domain, rest sourced from reference TRBV7-2 and TRBJ2-1, is GAGVSQSPSNKVTEKGKDVELRCDPISGHTALYWYRQSLGQGLEFLIYFQGNSAPDKSGLPSDRFSAERTGGSVSTLTIQRTQQEDSAVYLCASSSYSTGNEQFFGPGTRLTVL.

The chain employs TRBV6-6 and TRBJ2-7; possibly TRBD1 or TRBD2 for D (5 bases each). Germline-derived CDR1 and CDR2 are MNHNY and SVGAGI (reference sequence). With 7 bases removed from V and 6 bases from J, the gap between germline ends came to 10 bases. This CDR3 spans 11 amino acids. The CDR3 sequence is CASTGDGEQYF. In DNA, the CDR3 is TGTGCCAGCACCGGGGACGGCGAGCAGTACTTC.

This clonotype was seen a few times. J is TRBJ2-6 and V is TRBV9; no clear D. The CDR3 totals 13 residues. V gave up 0 bases and J gave up 12 bases, with 10 bases separating them. Per germline, CDR1 SGDLS and CDR2 YYNGEE. The CDR3 DNA sequence: TGTGCCAGCAGCGTAGCCGCGGAAGGCGTCCTGACTTTC. This codes for CASSVAAEGVLTF.

This clonotype was seen a few times. The chain combines TRBV5-1 with TRBJ2-4, with D tentatively TRBD1 or TRBD2 (5 bases each). The DNA end is more similar to TRBJ2-7, so the J call may be wrong. CDR1 and CDR2 (germline): SGHRS, YFSETQ. This CDR3 is 15 amino acids long. CDR3 sequence (DNA): TGCGCCAGCAGCTTGGATGGGACGTCTACCTACGAGCAGTACTTC. It is translated as CASSLDGTSTYEQYF.

This clonotype has at least ten counts. The V gene is TRBV12-3 or TRBV12-4, the J gene TRBJ1-2; D uncertain. V dropped 1 base and J dropped 2 bases, with 11 bases sitting between them. CDR3 length: 15 amino acids. The CDR3 region is CASSLGEGNNYGYTF. The DNA for the CDR3 is TGTGCCAGCAGTTTAGGGGAGGGAAACAACTATGGCTACACCTTC.

This clonotype has just a few counts. The V and J genes are TRBV7-2 and TRBJ2-7; D is possibly TRBD1 or TRBD2 (7 bases each). There are 14 residues in the CDR3. The V and J ends lost 5 bases and 7 bases respectively, with 18 bases between them. From germline, CDR1 is SGHTA and CDR2 FQGNSA. CDR3 nucleotides: TGTGCCAGCAGCCGGCAGGGGGGAGGGAATGAGCAGTACTTC. Protein: CASSRQGGGNEQYF.

The J gene is TRBJ2-7, the V gene TRBV12-3 or TRBV12-4; 12 bases fit TRBD2. The CDR3 is 15 amino acids. V shed 4 bases and J 7 bases; nucleotides not matched to a gene: 8. CDR3 nucleotides: TGTGCCAGCAGTTACGGACTAGCGGGAATAAATGAGCAGTACTTC. This encodes CASSYGLAGINEQYF.

This clonotype has just a few counts. This chain links TRBV4-2 with TRBJ2-7, with 7 positions matching TRBD2. Germline loops: CDR1 LGHNA, CDR2 YNFKEQ. J lost 0 bases, V lost 0 bases, and 5 bases had no gene match. This CDR3 spans 16 amino acids. The CDR3 nucleotides read TGTGCCAGCAGCCAAGATCTAGCGGACGCCTCCTACGAGCAGTACTTC. Protein: CASSQDLADASYEQYF.